A single count supports the clone carrying this T cell receptor (beta chain). Its specificity is unknown. Sequencing used immunoSEQ multiplex PCR; TCRdb keeps in-frame clones, though not all of them. This table has more than 50,000 clones, 80% to 90% appearing once. Before sequencing, viral peptide pools were used by the ViraFEST assay to expand antigen-specific CD4+ T cells. Isolating CD4+ T cells followed about 11 days of culture. The data are from a study of vaccination effects on CD4 cells after COVID-19. In germline, CDR1 is LGHNT, CDR2 FRNRAP. This CDR3 contains 12 residues. The V and J ends lost 2 bases and 4 bases respectively, with 2 bases between them.

The sequencing used CD4+ T cells from PBMCs cultured with HCoV-229E spike peptides, collected before COVID-19 vaccination. The chain joins TRBV12-5 to TRBJ2-2, with D uncertain. The receptor's source is a human donor who received a COVID-19 vaccine. The CDR3 bases are TGTGCTAGTGGTTTGATCACCGGGGAGCTGTTTTTT. Translating it yields CASGLITGELFF.